A single sample is the source of the 14 T cell receptor beta chains below, sequenced in a study of T cell repertoires in cytomegalovirus infection (dated by TCRdb to the late 2010s). For these receptors, no antigen is known. The treatment or condition label of this sample denotes: in vitro stimulation with specific CMV peptide epitopes to enrich CMV-specific T cells. For sequencing, an Illumina HiSeq 1500 was employed. TCRdb trimmed public reads at Q25 via fastp, called clones via MiXCR and kept in-frame beta chains. Rows with a matching CDR3 protein are joined into one entry that keeps the most common DNA and genes. The sample table holds roughly 170,000 distinct CDR3 sequences, of which less than 25% were seen once. 25% of the sample rests with the top ten. The source material was CD8+ T cells from cultured PBMCs, sampled from culture after CMV antigen stimulation. The receptors derive from a human donor in good health (CMV status not recorded). Some clones in this sample may be carry-over from other donors' samples.

The chain joins TRBV7-9 to TRBJ1-2; D unresolved. Deletions cut 4 bases from V and 7 bases from J, with 16 bases between. Germline V lookup: CDR1 SEHNR, CDR2 FQNEAQ (reference sequence). This CDR3 has 14 residues. The CDR3 DNA reads TGTGCCAGCAGCTCTACAAGTAGGCCGAGTGGCTACACCTTC. Translated: CASSSTSRPSGYTF.

This clonotype was counted only a few times. The CDR3, as DNA: TGTGCCAGCAGCTCGGGACATATGCTTGAAGCTTTCTTT. Translating gives CASSSGHMLEAFF. V gene TRBV7-9 combines with J gene TRBJ1-1; the D gene is possibly TRBD1 (6 bases). The V and J ends lost 4 bases and 7 bases respectively, with 13 bases between them. The CDR3 has 13 residues. The germline CDR1 and CDR2 sequences are SEHNR and FQNEAQ (reference sequence).

This chain connects TRBV7-8 to TRBJ2-7; 13 nucleotides align to TRBD2. Germline V CDR1 and CDR2: SGHVS, FQNEAQ. The CDR3 contains 17 residues. V shed 5 bases, J shed 0 bases, and the junction held 7 bases outside the gene matches. Written as DNA, the CDR3 is TGTGCCAGCAGCACGACTAGCGGGGGGTTCGCCTCCTACGAGCAGTACTTC. Protein: CASSTTSGGFASYEQYF. Full variable domain (rest looked up from reference TRBV7-8 and TRBJ2-7): GAGVSQSPRYKVAKRGQDVALRCDPISGHVSLFWYQQALGQGPEFLTYFQNEAQLDKSGLPSDRFFAERPEGSVSTLKIQRTQQEDSAVYLCASSTTSGGFASYEQYFGPGTRLTVT.

This clonotype was counted only a few times. This chain connects TRBV27 to TRBJ2-7; D gene ambiguous. The germline V and J ends were trimmed by 0 bases and 2 bases, with 11 bases remaining between them. Germline values: CDR1 MNHEY, CDR2 SMNVEV (reference sequence). The CDR3 covers 15 residues. DNA for the CDR3: TGTGCCAGCAGTTTATCAGTTCTTGGGGCCTACGAGCAGTACTTC. Protein sequence: CASSLSVLGAYEQYF.

This clonotype was seen only a few times. V gene TRBV24-1 combines with J gene TRBJ2-1; 7 nucleotides align to TRBD2. Germline V gives CDR1 KGHDR, CDR2 SFDVKD. Trimming took 5 bases from V and 0 from J; bases not matched to a gene: 15. This CDR3 comprises 19 residues. CDR3 residues: CATSGGGKEEMNSYNEQFF. Written as DNA, the CDR3 is TGTGCCACCAGTGGGGGGGGGAAGGAAGAAATGAACTCCTACAATGAGCAGTTCTTC.

The V gene is TRBV12-3 or TRBV12-4, the J gene TRBJ1-2, with 8 bases identical to TRBD1. The V segment lost 6 bases and the J segment 3 bases; nucleotides outside the gene matches: 9. The CDR3 has 15 residues. CDR3 DNA: TGTGCCAGCAGCCAAGAGACAGGGGCTCACTATGGCTACACCTTC. This codes for CASSQETGAHYGYTF.

The table lists this clonotype with many counts. CDR3 loop: CASSLAGRGNQPQHF. Here the CDR3 DNA reads TGTGCCAGCAGCTTAGCAGGGAGGGGCAATCAGCCCCAGCATTTT. The chain joins TRBV7-8 to TRBJ1-5; D not certain. This CDR3 comprises 15 residues. V was shortened by 0 bases and J by 2 bases, with 8 bases between the two germline ends. The germline V gene encodes CDR1 SGHVS and CDR2 FQNEAQ.

This clonotype appeared a few times. The rearrangement links TRBV6-2 or TRBV6-3 to TRBJ1-1; tentatively, D is TRBD1 (5 bases). This CDR3 has 13 amino acids. V gave up 8 bases and J gave up 1 base, with 11 bases separating them. The germline V gene encodes CDR1 MNHEY and CDR2 SVGEGT. CDR3: CASRVGGNTEAFF. CDR3 coding DNA: TGTGCCAGCCGTGTCGGGGGGAACACTGAAGCTTTCTTT.

The CDR3 bases are TGTGCCAGCAGCTATAGTAGCGGGGCGGGTAAGGAGCCCCAGCATTTT. Protein product: CASSYSSGAGKEPQHF. V usage is TRBV9 and J usage is TRBJ1-5, with a tentative D call TRBD1 (5 bases). This CDR3 is 16 amino acids long. Trimming took 4 bases from V and 8 from J, leaving 22 bases between them. Germline V CDR1 and CDR2: SGDLS, YYNGEE. The entire variable domain, with the rest obtained from reference TRBV9 and TRBJ1-5, is as follows: DSGVTQTPKHLITATGQRVTLRCSPRSGDLSVYWYQQSLDQGLQFLIQYYNGEERAKGNILERFSAQQFPDLHSELNLSSLELGDSALYFCASSYSSGAGKEPQHFGDGTRLSIL.

V usage is TRBV6-1 and J usage is TRBJ1-2; D may be TRBD1 (5 bases). The length of the CDR3 is 16 residues. Germline V CDR1 and CDR2: MNHNS, SASEGT. V shed 2 bases and J shed 5 bases, with 18 bases lying between them. The CDR3 nucleotides are TGTGCCAGCAGTGAACATTTGGCTCCGGGGCCTTATGGCTACACCTTC. This codes for CASSEHLAPGPYGYTF.

This clonotype was detected a few times. The rearrangement joins TRBV29-1 to TRBJ1-2, with TRBD1 matching over 8 bases. CDR1 and CDR2 from the germline V gene are SQVTM and ANQGSEA. The CDR3 loop spans 11 amino acids. The ends lost 6 bases at V and 7 bases at J; junction bases unmatched: 4. DNA of the CDR3: TGCAGCGTCGAAACAGGGGGTGGCTACACCTTC. As protein: CSVETGGGYTF. Using reference TRBV29-1 and TRBJ1-2 for the parts outside the CDR3, the full variable domain is SAVISQKPSRDICQRGTSLTIQCQVDSQVTMMFWYRQQPGQSLTLIATANQGSEATYESGFVIDKFPISRPNLTFSTLTVSNMSPEDSSIYLCSVETGGGYTFGSGTRLTVV.

The V call is TRBV7-8, the J call TRBJ2-7; possible D gene TRBD2, 6 bases. This CDR3 spans 18 amino acids. V shed 1 base and J shed 3 bases, with 22 bases lying between them. The V gene's germline CDR1 is SGHVS and CDR2 FQNEAQ. CDR3 sequence (DNA): TGTGCCAGCAGCTTAGTAGCCGCCACCCCGGAGGGGCACTACGAGCAGTACTTC. Protein sequence: CASSLVAATPEGHYEQYF.

The chain carries TRBV6-6 and TRBJ1-1, with a tentative D call TRBD1 (5 bases). Trimming removed 4 bases at V and 4 bases at J, with 16 bases between. Looked up from germline, CDR1 is MNHNY and CDR2 is SVGAGI (reference sequence). The CDR3 is 15 residues long. The CDR3 here is CASSSGQEQGTEAFF. CDR3 bases: TGTGCCAGCAGTTCCGGGCAGGAGCAGGGCACTGAAGCTTTCTTT.

The sample holds a few counts of this clonotype. CDR3 protein: CASSYFWGPNTEAFF. The CDR3 nucleotides read TGTGCCAGCAGCTACTTTTGGGGGCCGAACACTGAAGCTTTCTTT. V gene TRBV7-8 combines with J gene TRBJ1-1; the D gene is possibly TRBD1 (6 bases). The germline V gene encodes CDR1 SGHVS and CDR2 FQNEAQ. The CDR3 loop spans 15 amino acids. V dropped 4 bases and J dropped 1 base, with 13 bases sitting between them. Full variable domain (missing parts from reference TRBV7-8 and TRBJ1-1): GAGVSQSPRYKVAKRGQDVALRCDPISGHVSLFWYQQALGQGPEFLTYFQNEAQLDKSGLPSDRFFAERPEGSVSTLKIQRTQQEDSAVYLCASSYFWGPNTEAFFGQGTRLTVV.